The 21 T cell receptor beta chains given below trace back to one sample, sequenced in a study of TIL therapy for anti-PD-1-resistant metastatic lung cancer. This was the immunoSEQ v3 assay. Clones were read by immunoSEQ multiplex PCR, and TCRdb kept only the in-frame ones, dropping some. The sample holds some 10,000 clones; 50% to 60% are singletons and the top ten take approximately 13%. Time point meaning: pre-treatment sample, taken before nivolumab and TIL therapy. Most excised metastases sampled were pleural nodules or supraclavicular lymph nodes. Material: tumor tissue, obtained at baseline. These receptors all stem from a person aged 30 to 80 with non-small cell lung cancer.

V usage is TRBV20-1 and J usage is TRBJ2-7; D is ambiguous. Germline CDR1 DFQATT, CDR2 SNEGSKA (reference sequence). V was clipped by 4 bases and J by 7 bases, with 11 bases between them. The CDR3 sequence is 11 residues long. The CDR3 loop reads CSAIRVGEQYF. The CDR3 DNA follows: TGCAGTGCTATTAGGGTTGGGGAGCAGTACTTC.

The CDR3 reads CASSLVGRINYGYTF. The DNA of the CDR3 is TGCGCCAGCAGCTTGGTCGGCCGGATTAACTATGGCTACACCTTC. This chain links TRBV5-1 with TRBJ1-2; unclear D gene. The germline gives CDR1 SGHRS, CDR2 YFSETQ. Trimming removed 0 bases at V and 1 base at J, with 10 bases between. The CDR3 has 15 amino acids.

This clone is labeled medium-sized (0.01 to 0.1%). This chain uses TRBV10-3 with TRBJ2-1; TRBD2 aligns across 10 bases. From germline, CDR1 is ENHRY and CDR2 SYGVKD. With V trimmed by 6 bases and J by 5 bases, 22 bases remained unmatched. This CDR3 spans 20 amino acids. The CDR3 region is CAIRGDWSSGSVSLDNEQFF. The CDR3 DNA reads as TGTGCCATCAGGGGGGACTGGTCTAGCGGGAGTGTTTCCCTAGACAATGAGCAGTTCTTC.

The gene calls are TRBV5-4 and TRBJ2-1; 10 bases are a match to TRBD2. The CDR3 has 16 amino acids. With 4 bases clipped from V and 5 bases from J, the junction kept 9 bases outside the gene matches. Germline CDR1 and CDR2: SGHNT and YYREEE (reference sequence). CDR3 residues: CASSPSGTSGNNEQFF. CDR3 nucleotide sequence: TGTGCCAGCAGCCCAAGCGGAACTAGCGGGAACAATGAGCAGTTCTTC.

This clone was seen only a few times. The J gene is TRBJ2-3, the V gene TRBV5-1, with 10 bases fitting TRBD2. This CDR3 region has 14 residues. V lost 4 bases and J lost 7; bases outside the gene matches: 6. CDR1 is SGHRS and CDR2 is YFSETQ in the germline V gene. The CDR3 region is CASSQSGGANTQYF. CDR3 sequence (DNA): TGCGCCAGCAGCCAGAGCGGGGGGGCGAATACGCAGTATTTT.

This sequence joins TRBV5-5 and TRBJ1-2, with 8 bases matching TRBD1. CDR3 length: 15 residues. Germline-derived CDR1 and CDR2 are SGHKS and YYEKEE (reference sequence). The trim removed 0 bases at V and 4 bases at J, leaving 5 bases unmatched. The CDR3 reads CASSLETGAVYGYTF. CDR3 DNA: TGTGCCAGCAGCTTGGAGACAGGGGCCGTCTATGGCTACACCTTC.

The chain recombines TRBV27 with TRBJ2-1; D ambiguous. The V gene lost 6 bases and the J gene lost 9 bases, with 15 bases spanning the gap. Germline CDR1 is MNHEY and CDR2 is SMNVEV (reference sequence). The CDR3 is 13 amino acids. The CDR3: CASSDPLLGEQFF. CDR3 nucleotides: TGTGCCAGCAGCGATCCCTTGCTGGGTGAGCAGTTCTTC.

This clone is judged medium-sized. The chain links TRBV15 to TRBJ1-5; a possible D gene is TRBD1 (6 bases). The CDR3 length is 15 residues. From germline, CDR1 is LNHNV and CDR2 YYDKDF (reference sequence). V shed 1 base and J shed 6 bases, with 13 bases lying between them. The CDR3 spells CATSRGVGGIQPQHF. CDR3 sequence (DNA): TGTGCCACCAGCAGAGGCGTAGGGGGTATTCAGCCCCAGCATTTT.

The gene calls are TRBV14 and TRBJ2-6, with unresolved D. V shed 4 bases and J shed 0 bases, with 13 bases lying between them. Looked up from germline, CDR1 is SGHDN and CDR2 is FVKESK. The CDR3 loop spans 17 amino acids. The CDR3 DNA reads as TGTGCCAGCAGCCTTTTACCCGTGACCTCTGGGGCCAACGTCCTGACTTTC. Encoded protein: CASSLLPVTSGANVLTF.

This clone was found a few times. Other DNA sequences of this sample code for an identical CDR3. This chain connects TRBV7-9 to TRBJ2-3; the D is unclear. V was trimmed by 4 bases and J by 3 bases, leaving 8 bases between them. Germline CDR1 is SEHNR and CDR2 is FQNEAQ (reference sequence). The CDR3 contains 13 residues. The CDR3 reads CASSWGQTDTQYF. In nucleotides, the CDR3 is TGTGCCAGCAGCTGGGGTCAGACAGATACGCAGTATTTT.

V and J are TRBV6-1 and TRBJ1-2; 7 bases fit TRBD1. In germline, CDR1 is MNHNS, CDR2 SASEGT. Unmatched junction bases numbered 5, after V lost 7 bases and J lost 0 bases. This CDR3 contains 14 residues. The CDR3 nucleotides read TGTGCCAGCAAACCTGGGACAGCTAACTATGGCTACACCTTC. Its translation: CASKPGTANYGYTF.

The V and J genes are TRBV18 and TRBJ2-6; D is perhaps TRBD2 (5 bases). This CDR3 has 16 amino acids. The V end lost 0 bases, the J end lost 2 bases, and 8 bases lay between the germline ends. Germline V CDR1 and CDR2: KGHSH, LQKENI. This CDR3 reads CASSPPSGPGANVLTF. CDR3 coding DNA: TGTGCCAGCTCACCACCAAGCGGACCTGGGGCCAACGTCCTGACTTTC.

This clone was found a few times. This chain joins TRBV11-2 and TRBJ1-1; possibly TRBD1 for D (6 bases). The CDR3 has 15 amino acids. Germline-derived CDR1 and CDR2 are SGHAT and FQNNGV. Trimming left V 4 bases short and J 3 bases short, with 15 bases between. CDR3 nucleotides: TGTGCCAGCAGCTCTGATTGGGGGCTCGACACTGAAGCTTTCTTT. Translation gives CASSSDWGLDTEAFF.

This chain links TRBV7-6 with TRBJ1-3; no firm D call. The CDR3 has 17 amino acids. V gave up 2 bases and J gave up 2 bases, with 16 bases separating them. Germline CDR1 and CDR2: SGHVS and FNYEAQ. Here the CDR3 reads CASSLLPTRATGNTIYF. The CDR3 DNA reads TGTGCCAGCAGCTTACTACCGACTCGGGCTACTGGAAACACCATATATTTT.

This chain connects TRBV4-2 to TRBJ2-3, with TRBD2 matching over 8 bases. Germline V gene data show CDR1 as LGHNA and CDR2 as YNFKEQ. The CDR3 consists of 15 residues. With V trimmed by 1 base and J by 7 bases, 7 bases remained unmatched. CDR3 in amino acids: CASSQGAGGPNTQYF. The CDR3 DNA sequence: TGTGCCAGCAGCCAAGGGGCGGGGGGCCCGAATACGCAGTATTTT.

The chain is built from TRBV6-1 and TRBJ2-7; TRBD2 agrees at 13 bases. Germline CDR1 reads MNHNS; CDR2 reads SASEGT. The trim removed 1 base at V and 4 bases at J, leaving 4 bases unmatched. CDR3 size: 16 residues. Here the CDR3 DNA reads TGTGCCAGCAGTGAAGGGACTAGCGGGAGTGGGTACGAGCAGTACTTC. This codes for CASSEGTSGSGYEQYF.

The rearrangement uses TRBV7-9 and TRBJ1-6, with a weak D call TRBD1 (5 bases). V gave up 5 bases and J gave up 14 bases, with 16 bases separating them. CDR3 size: 13 residues. Germline CDR1 is SEHNR and CDR2 is FQNEAQ (reference sequence). The CDR3 region is CASSPADGGALHF. CDR3 nucleotides: TGTGCCAGCAGCCCTGCCGATGGGGGGGCCCTCCACTTT.

In DNA form, the CDR3 reads TGCGCCAGCAGCTTGGTATTATCGGGGGTGGAAGAGACCCAGTACTTC. Encoded protein: CASSLVLSGVEETQYF. This chain joins TRBV5-1 and TRBJ2-5; maybe TRBD2 (6 bases). The CDR3 has 16 residues. Per germline, CDR1 SGHRS and CDR2 YFSETQ. V lost 0 bases and J 3 bases, leaving 15 bases between the germline ends.

The chain joins TRBV2 to TRBJ2-7, with D tentatively TRBD2 (6 bases). The V end was cut by 8 bases, the J end by 4 bases, with 9 bases between. This CDR3 has 11 residues. CDR1 SNHLY and CDR2 FYNNEI come from the germline V gene. DNA of the CDR3: TGTGCCAGCGGAGGGAGTTACGAGCAGTACTTC. Its translation is CASGGSYEQYF.

J is TRBJ2-4 and V is TRBV2; the D is unclear. The CDR3 consists of 15 residues. Trimming took 4 bases from V and 1 from J, leaving 11 bases between them. Germline V gene sequence: CDR1 SNHLY, CDR2 FYNNEI. Here the CDR3 reads CASSGVGSAKNIQYF. In DNA, the CDR3 is TGTGCCAGCAGTGGGGTCGGGTCTGCCAAAAACATTCAGTACTTC.

The rearrangement links TRBV7-9 to TRBJ1-1; maybe TRBD1 (5 bases). The CDR3 spans 13 residues. Germline CDR1 SEHNR, CDR2 FQNEAQ (reference sequence). V was clipped by 5 bases and J by 5 bases, with 12 bases between them. This CDR3 is CASSVDRGTEAFF. The DNA of the CDR3 is TGTGCCAGCAGCGTCGACAGAGGGACTGAAGCTTTCTTT.